The 28 T cell receptor beta chains below come from one sample, sequenced in a study of T cell repertoires in cytomegalovirus infection. TCRdb analysed the reads with MiXCR anew, one entry per CDR3 protein. The table has approximately 600,000 distinct CDR3 sequences, roughly 42% seen once. No antigen has been assigned to these receptors. The input for sequencing was cultured PBMCs, taken from culture after CMV antigen stimulation. The receptors derive from a human donor in good health (CMV status not recorded). Some clones in this sample may be carry-over from other donors' samples.

The V and J genes are TRBV20-1 and TRBJ2-7; 7 nucleotides agree with TRBD1. V was clipped by 3 bases and J by 5 bases; unmatched bases: 10. The CDR3 contains 14 residues. Looked up from germline, CDR1 is DFQATT and CDR2 is SNEGSKA (reference sequence). The CDR3 sequence: CSASPLTGDNEQYF. As DNA, the CDR3 is TGCAGTGCTAGCCCCCTAACAGGGGACAACGAGCAGTACTTC.

CDR3 amino acids: CASSLALAASTDTQYF. The CDR3 DNA reads TGTGCCAGCAGCTTAGCGCTAGCAGCTAGCACAGATACGCAGTATTTT. The rearrangement uses TRBV11-2 and TRBJ2-3; weak D call: TRBD2 (5 bases). This CDR3 is built from 16 residues. Germline V gene data show CDR1 as SGHAT and CDR2 as FQNNGV. The V end lost 1 base, the J end lost 0 bases, and 11 bases lay between the germline ends.

The chain links TRBV10-3 to TRBJ2-1; 8 positions match TRBD2. The CDR3 totals 15 residues. V lost 0 bases to trimming and J lost 10 bases; unmatched junction nucleotides: 8. CDR1 is ENHRY and CDR2 is SYGVKD in the germline V gene. CDR3 bases: TGTGCCATCAGTGAGTCGGGCGGGGGGACTACCGAGCAGTTCTTC. Encoded protein: CAISESGGGTTEQFF.

A few counts support this clonotype. The rearrangement uses TRBV7-2 and TRBJ2-1; D remains ambiguous. Trimming pared 0 bases from V and 12 bases from J, leaving 12 bases between. This CDR3 is built from 13 residues. The germline CDR1 and CDR2 sequences are SGHTA and FQGNSA. The CDR3 loop reads CASSLAKFRTQFF. Here the CDR3 DNA reads TGTGCCAGCAGCTTAGCAAAGTTCAGGACGCAGTTCTTC.

This clonotype was seen repeatedly, ten times or more. The chain uses TRBV7-2 and TRBJ2-7, with TRBD2 matching 8 bases. V was clipped by 1 base and J by 0 bases; unmatched bases: 5. Germline CDR1 is SGHTA and CDR2 is FQGNSA. This CDR3 contains 16 residues. The CDR3 spells CASSLVGSGVSYEQYF. Written as DNA, the CDR3 is TGTGCCAGCAGCTTAGTGGGTAGCGGGGTCTCCTACGAGCAGTACTTC. Full variable domain (missing parts from reference TRBV7-2 and TRBJ2-7): GAGVSQSPSNKVTEKGKDVELRCDPISGHTALYWYRQSLGQGLEFLIYFQGNSAPDKSGLPSDRFSAERTGGSVSTLTIQRTQQEDSAVYLCASSLVGSGVSYEQYFGPGTRLTVT.

The chain carries TRBV7-6 and TRBJ2-1; 9 nucleotides line up with TRBD1. In germline, CDR1 is SGHVS, CDR2 FNYEAQ. Trimming took 5 bases from V and 4 from J; bases not matched to a gene: 9. The CDR3 is 16 residues long. CDR3 bases: TGTGCCAGCAGCAAACTTGACAGGGGGTTTTACAATGAGCAGTTCTTC. Its protein product is CASSKLDRGFYNEQFF.

This chain connects TRBV6-1 to TRBJ2-3; TRBD1 aligns across 8 bases. Germline CDR1 is MNHNS and CDR2 is SASEGT. There are 15 residues in the CDR3. J lost 11 bases, V lost 3 bases, and 13 bases had no gene match. CDR3 in DNA: TGTGCCAGCAGTGATATTGGACAGGGAGTCCTGAAGCAGTATTTT. Encoded protein: CASSDIGQGVLKQYF.

This clonotype has ten or more counts. J is TRBJ1-1 and V is TRBV6-1, with D possibly matching TRBD1 (5 bases). The CDR3 covers 13 residues. The V gene lost 3 bases and the J gene lost 1 base, with 6 bases spanning the gap. The germline gives CDR1 MNHNS, CDR2 SASEGT. The CDR3: CASSEGGNTEAFF. The DNA of the CDR3 is TGTGCCAGCAGTGAGGGGGGGAACACTGAAGCTTTCTTT.

The table lists this clonotype with a few counts. This chain's CDR3 is CASSLTWGAPYEQYF. The CDR3 bases are TGCGCCAGCAGCTTGACTTGGGGGGCTCCCTACGAGCAGTACTTC. The J gene is TRBJ2-7, the V gene TRBV5-1; D may be TRBD1 or TRBD2 (6 bases each). The CDR3 is made up of 15 amino acids. Germline loops: CDR1 SGHRS, CDR2 YFSETQ. V lost 1 base, J lost 2 bases, and 13 bases lay in between.

The chain uses TRBV18 and TRBJ2-7; 10 nucleotides agree with TRBD2. The CDR3 runs 15 residues. Trimming at V came to 3 bases and at J to 2 bases, leaving 4 bases not matched to a gene. Germline CDR1 reads KGHSH; CDR2 reads LQKENI. CDR3 residues: CASSPPSGSTYEQYF. The CDR3 DNA reads TGTGCCAGCTCACCCCCTAGCGGGAGTACCTACGAGCAGTACTTC.

This chain joins TRBV7-9 and TRBJ2-5, with D possibly being TRBD2 (6 bases). The CDR3 is made up of 15 amino acids. Germline CDR1 and CDR2: SEHNR and FQNEAQ (reference sequence). V gave up 3 bases and J gave up 2 bases, with 13 bases separating them. CDR3 region: CASSFPRGGQETQYF. CDR3 nucleotide sequence: TGTGCCAGCAGCTTTCCCCGGGGAGGACAAGAGACCCAGTACTTC.

The CDR3 sequence is CAISDRTGENEQYF. The CDR3 DNA reads as TGTGCCATCAGTGACCGGACAGGGGAAAACGAGCAGTACTTC. The chain joins TRBV10-3 to TRBJ2-7, with TRBD1 identical over 9 bases. This CDR3 contains 14 residues. Germline V CDR1 and CDR2: ENHRY, SYGVKD. Trimming removed 3 bases from V and 5 bases from J; junction bases left unmatched: 5.

This clonotype was observed a handful of times. The CDR3 nucleotides read TGTGCCAGCAACCTCAAAGCCTACGAGCAGTACTTC. Its translation: CASNLKAYEQYF. The rearrangement links TRBV2 to TRBJ2-7; D not certain. The germline V and J ends were trimmed by 7 bases and 2 bases, with 9 bases remaining between them. Germline V lookup: CDR1 SNHLY, CDR2 FYNNEI. The CDR3 totals 12 residues. Together with reference TRBV2 and TRBJ2-7, the CDR3 gives the full variable domain: EPEVTQTPSHQVTQMGQEVILRCVPISNHLYFYWYRQILGQKVEFLVSFYNNEISEKSEIFDDQFSVERPDGSNFTLKIRSTKLEDSAMYFCASNLKAYEQYFGPGTRLTVT.

The V call is TRBV12-5, the J call TRBJ2-7; D is uncertain. CDR1 and CDR2 from the germline V gene are LGHNT and FRNRAP. The CDR3 loop spans 12 amino acids. V lost 5 bases, J lost 2 bases, and 7 bases lay in between. For the CDR3, the DNA is TGTGCTAGTGGTCCCAGGACCTACGAGCAGTACTTC. The encoded protein is CASGPRTYEQYF.

This chain uses TRBV12-3 or TRBV12-4 with TRBJ2-5; 11 nucleotides align to TRBD1. V was clipped by 4 bases and J by 5 bases; unmatched bases: 12. This CDR3 comprises 17 residues. CDR3 in amino acids: CASSSSTGTGGRETQYF. The CDR3 DNA reads as TGTGCCAGCAGTTCCTCTACCGGGACAGGGGGTAGGGAGACCCAGTACTTC.

V is TRBV7-2 and J is TRBJ2-5, with TRBD2 identical over 11 bases. Germline CDR1 SGHTA, CDR2 FQGNSA. V lost 5 bases and J lost 5; bases outside the gene matches: 4. The CDR3 loop spans 14 amino acids. The CDR3, as DNA: TGTGCCAGCAGCATTAGCGGGAGGGAGGAGACCCAGTACTTC. Residues: CASSISGREETQYF.

The chain joins TRBV10-3 to TRBJ2-3; D remains unclear. The V gene lost 3 bases and the J gene lost 4 bases, with 14 bases spanning the gap. The CDR3 loop spans 15 amino acids. Germline CDR1 is ENHRY and CDR2 is SYGVKD. The DNA for the CDR3 is TGTGCCATCAGTGATACCGTGGAACCGGCAGATACGCAGTATTTT. This gives the protein CAISDTVEPADTQYF.

This sequence joins TRBV6-2 or TRBV6-3 and TRBJ2-7; 9 nucleotides align to TRBD1. The CDR3 length is 16 residues. V was clipped by 6 bases and J by 7 bases; unmatched bases: 16. The germline gives CDR1 MNHEY, CDR2 SVGEGT. CDR3 residues: CASSHGPGQGVREQYF. In DNA, the CDR3 is TGTGCCAGCAGCCACGGACCGGGACAGGGAGTTAGGGAGCAGTACTTC.

V and J are TRBV18 and TRBJ2-5; no clear D gene. This CDR3 is built from 14 residues. CDR1 is KGHSH and CDR2 is LQKENI in the germline V gene. Deletions cut 3 bases from V and 0 bases from J, with 8 bases between. The CDR3 sequence: CASSPATDQETQYF. The DNA for the CDR3 is TGTGCCAGCTCACCGGCTACCGACCAAGAGACCCAGTACTTC.

This sequence joins TRBV6-2 or TRBV6-3 and TRBJ2-5, with 13 bases identical to TRBD2. The CDR3 length is 15 residues. The germline V gene has CDR1 MNHEY and CDR2 SVGEGT. Germline trimming cut 6 bases from V and 5 bases from J; bases unmatched to any gene: 6. CDR3 bases: TGTGCCAGCAGACTAGCGGGGGGGCGATCGGAGACCCAGTACTTC. The encoded protein is CASRLAGGRSETQYF.

The V call is TRBV29-1, the J call TRBJ1-6; maybe TRBD1 (5 bases). The V end was cut by 2 bases, the J end by 7 bases, with 15 bases between. Per the germline V gene, CDR1 is SQVTM and CDR2 is ANQGSEA. The CDR3 has 15 residues. The CDR3 reads CSVELSWTRNSPLHF. DNA for the CDR3: TGCAGCGTTGAACTCTCTTGGACAAGAAATTCACCCCTCCACTTT.

The V gene is TRBV12-3 or TRBV12-4, the J gene TRBJ2-2; tentative D call: TRBD1 (6 bases). The CDR3 has 13 amino acids. Deletions cut 5 bases from V and 7 bases from J, with 11 bases between. The CDR3 nucleotides read TGTGCCAGCAGTGTACAGGGTGGCGGGGAGCTGTTTTTT. Encoded protein: CASSVQGGGELFF.

J is TRBJ2-5 and V is TRBV7-2; 8 bases are a match to TRBD2. The V gene's germline CDR1 is SGHTA and CDR2 FQGNSA. This CDR3 region has 15 residues. Trimming took 2 bases from V and 2 from J; bases not matched to a gene: 4. The DNA for the CDR3 is TGTGCCAGCAGCTTATCCGGGACTAGACAAGAGACCCAGTACTTC. Translation: CASSLSGTRQETQYF.

The chain couples TRBV6-5 to TRBJ1-1; no definite D call. The CDR3 is 13 residues long. Trimming removed 8 bases from V and 2 bases from J, with 12 bases in between. CDR1 MNHEY and CDR2 SVGAGI come from the germline V gene. This CDR3 is CASHDPVNTEAFF. Here the CDR3 DNA reads TGTGCCAGCCATGACCCCGTAAACACTGAAGCTTTCTTT.

In this sample, this clonotype turned up a few times. The genes are TRBV7-2 and TRBJ1-5; D possibly corresponds to TRBD1 (5 bases). Trimming shortened V by 4 bases and J by 1 base, and 11 bases separated the two germline ends. In germline, CDR1 is SGHTA, CDR2 FQGNSA. This CDR3 spans 15 amino acids. The chain's CDR3 is CASSSGGGSNQPQHF. In DNA form, the CDR3 reads TGTGCCAGCAGCTCCGGGGGGGGGAGCAATCAGCCCCAGCATTTT.

This clonotype was picked up many times. V is TRBV7-2 and J is TRBJ1-6, with D perhaps matching TRBD1 (6 bases). The CDR3 is 13 residues long. V was pared by 5 bases and J by 10 bases, with 12 bases between. Germline lookup yields CDR1 SGHTA and CDR2 FQGNSA. CDR3 region: CASSLEGGSPLHF. The CDR3 DNA follows: TGTGCCAGCAGCCTGGAAGGGGGATCACCCCTCCACTTT.

This clonotype was counted a few times. The chain is built from TRBV6-1 and TRBJ2-5; TRBD1 matches 9 bases. The germline V gene has CDR1 MNHNS and CDR2 SASEGT. V lost 4 bases to trimming and J lost 8 bases; unmatched junction nucleotides: 2. The CDR3 length is 12 residues. Here the CDR3 DNA reads TGTGCCAGCAGTGGGACAGGGGCAACCCAGTACTTC. Its protein product is CASSGTGATQYF.

The V and J genes are TRBV5-4 and TRBJ1-5; a possible D gene is TRBD1 (5 bases). V was clipped by 0 bases and J by 6 bases, with 10 bases between them. The CDR3 is made up of 14 amino acids. Germline CDR1 SGHNT, CDR2 YYREEE (reference sequence). Written as DNA, the CDR3 is TGTGCCAGCAGCTTGGACCCGGGGGGTCAGCCCCAGCATTTT. Its protein is CASSLDPGGQPQHF.